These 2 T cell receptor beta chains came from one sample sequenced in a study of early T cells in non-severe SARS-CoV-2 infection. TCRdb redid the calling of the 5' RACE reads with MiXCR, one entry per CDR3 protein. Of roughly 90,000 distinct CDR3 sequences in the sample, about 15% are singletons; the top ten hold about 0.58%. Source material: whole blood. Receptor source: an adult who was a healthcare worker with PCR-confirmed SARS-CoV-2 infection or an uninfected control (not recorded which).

This chain's CDR3 is CASTAMVGGTDTQYF. CDR3 nucleotides: TGTGCCAGCACCGCCATGGTTGGCGGCACAGATACGCAGTATTTT. The chain recombines TRBV7-6 with TRBJ2-3; D not certain. CDR3 length equals 15 residues. Germline CDR1 SGHVS, CDR2 FNYEAQ. Trimming took off 7 bases at V and 1 base at J, with 15 bases between the two ends.

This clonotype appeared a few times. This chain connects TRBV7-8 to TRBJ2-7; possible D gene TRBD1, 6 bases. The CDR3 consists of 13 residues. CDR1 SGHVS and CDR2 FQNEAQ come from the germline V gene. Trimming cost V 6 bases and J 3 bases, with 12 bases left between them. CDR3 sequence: CASSVGQLYEQYV. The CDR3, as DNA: TGTGCCAGCAGTGTAGGACAGCTCTACGAGCAGTACGTC.